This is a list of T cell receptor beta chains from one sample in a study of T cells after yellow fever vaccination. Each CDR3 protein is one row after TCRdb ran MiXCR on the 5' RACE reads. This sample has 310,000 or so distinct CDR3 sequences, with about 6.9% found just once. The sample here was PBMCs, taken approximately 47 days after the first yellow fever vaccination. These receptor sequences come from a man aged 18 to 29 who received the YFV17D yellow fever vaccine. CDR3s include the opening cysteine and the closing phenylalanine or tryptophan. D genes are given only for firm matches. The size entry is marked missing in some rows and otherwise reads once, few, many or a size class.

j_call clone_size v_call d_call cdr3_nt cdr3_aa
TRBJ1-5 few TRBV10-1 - TGCGCCAGCAGTGAGTCTTACGGTCAGCCCCAGCATTTT CASSESYGQPQHF
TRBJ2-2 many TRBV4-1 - TGCGCCAGCAGCCAAGAGCGACAGAACACCGGGGAGCTGTTTTTT CASSQERQNTGELFF
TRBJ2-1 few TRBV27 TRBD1 TGTGCCAGCAGTTTCAGCCCAGGGGGCGCCTACAATGAGCAGTTCTTC CASSFSPGGAYNEQFF
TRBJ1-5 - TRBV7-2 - TGTGCCAGCAGCATCGCCGGGACGGTGAGCAATCAGCCCCAGCATTTT CASSIAGTVSNQPQHF
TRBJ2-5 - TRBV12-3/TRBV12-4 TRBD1 TGTGCCAGCGAGACTAACAGGGGAGAGACCCAGTACTTC CASETNRGETQYF
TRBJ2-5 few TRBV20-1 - TGCAGTGCGCAGACAATTTACCAAGAGACCCAGTACTTC CSAQTIYQETQYF
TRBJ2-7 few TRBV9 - TGTGCCAGCAGCGGCGGGACAGAGGACTACGAGCAGTACTTC CASSGGTEDYEQYF
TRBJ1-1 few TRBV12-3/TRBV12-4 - TGTGCCAGCAGTTTTCCCGGGGGTCCGAACACTGAAGCTTTCTTT CASSFPGGPNTEAFF
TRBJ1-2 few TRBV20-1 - TGCAGTGCATCGGACCCGAATAACTATGGCTACACCTTC CSASDPNNYGYTF
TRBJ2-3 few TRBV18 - TGTGCCAGCTCACCATGGGCGGTAACGGCCACAGATACGCAGTATTTT CASSPWAVTATDTQYF
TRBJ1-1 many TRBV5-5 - TGTGCCAGCAGCCCACGGGACGGAGGGGAGGCCGGGGGAGCTTTCTTT CASSPRDGGEAGGAFF
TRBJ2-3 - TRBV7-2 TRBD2 TGTGCCAGCAGCCCAGGACTAGCGATAGATACGCAGTATTTT CASSPGLAIDTQYF
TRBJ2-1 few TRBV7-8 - TGTGCCAGCAGCTTAGCGGTCCTCGCGAGTGAGCAGTTCTTC CASSLAVLASEQFF
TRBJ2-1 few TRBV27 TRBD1 TGTGCCGGCCTCAGGGGGTGTGAGCAGTTCTTC CAGLRGCEQFF
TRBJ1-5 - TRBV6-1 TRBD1 TGTGCCAGCAGCCCTACTGGATACTACAGGGGGGAGCCCCAGCATTTT CASSPTGYYRGEPQHF
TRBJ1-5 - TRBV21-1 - TGTGCCAGCAGCAGCCGGCCGCGGGGTAATCAGCCCCAGCATTTT CASSSRPRGNQPQHF
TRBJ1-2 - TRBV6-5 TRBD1 TGTGCCAGCAGTTACTCCCCGGGACAGGGCTTAAGTGGCTACACCTTC CASSYSPGQGLSGYTF
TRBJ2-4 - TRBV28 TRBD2 TGTGCCAGCAGAACGGGGGGTTGGGCCAAAAACATTCAGTACTTC CASRTGGWAKNIQYF
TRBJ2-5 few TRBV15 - TGTGCCACCAGCCCCGCAGGGCGAGAGACCCAGTACTTC CATSPAGRETQYF
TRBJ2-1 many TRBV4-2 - TGTGCCAGCAGCTCAAGAGTTAGTGAGCAGTTCTTC CASSSRVSEQFF
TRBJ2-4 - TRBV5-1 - TGCGCCAGCAGCCCGCGAGCCAAAAACATTCAGTACTTC CASSPRAKNIQYF
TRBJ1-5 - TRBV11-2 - TGTGCCAGCAGCCCAGGGGTCTCCCCGGATAGCAATCAGCCCCAGCATTTT CASSPGVSPDSNQPQHF
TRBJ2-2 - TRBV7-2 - TGTGCCAGCAGAGATAACACCGGGGAGCTGTTTTTT CASRDNTGELFF
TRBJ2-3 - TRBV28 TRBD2 TGTGCCAGCAGTTCTCCGACTAGCGGGGGTAGCACAGATACGCAGTATTTT CASSSPTSGGSTDTQYF
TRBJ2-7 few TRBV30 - TGTGCCTGCCTTTTCGTCCGGGATTCCGTCTACGAGCAGTACTTC CACLFVRDSVYEQYF
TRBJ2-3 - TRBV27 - TGTGCCAGCAGTTTGCATGGCGCCATCCCGGGACTAGATACGCAGTATTTT CASSLHGAIPGLDTQYF
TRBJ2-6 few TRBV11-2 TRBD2 TGTGCCAGCAGCTTGACTAGCGGGGGGGCAAGTCCCAACGTCCTGACTTTC CASSLTSGGASPNVLTF
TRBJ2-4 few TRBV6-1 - TGTGCCAGCAGTGAAAAGGGCTGGAGAGGGATTGACAAAAACATTCAGTACTTC CASSEKGWRGIDKNIQYF
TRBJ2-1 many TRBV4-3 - TGCGCCAGCAGCCAAGGGGCTTTTCGCTCCTACAATGAGCAGTTCTTC CASSQGAFRSYNEQFF
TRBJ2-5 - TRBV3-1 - TGTGCCTCCTGCCAAGTAGTGATAGCGGTGTCACAAGAGACCCAGTACTTC CASCQVVIAVSQETQYF
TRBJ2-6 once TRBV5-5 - TGTGCCAGCAGCCCGAGGCTCCTTACCTCTGGGGCCAACGTCCTGACTTTC CASSPRLLTSGANVLTF
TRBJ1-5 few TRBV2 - TGTGCCAGCAGTGAAGGACGGGGTGGCAATCAGCCCCAGCATTTT CASSEGRGGNQPQHF
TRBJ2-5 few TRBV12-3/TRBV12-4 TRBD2 TGTGCCAGCAGTTTAAGGAAGCGGGGGGGCCGGGAGACCCAGTACTTC CASSLRKRGGRETQYF
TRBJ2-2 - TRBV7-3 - TGTGCCAGCAGCTTAGACCCCCAGCCAGGGGTGAACACCGGGGAGCTGTTTTTT CASSLDPQPGVNTGELFF
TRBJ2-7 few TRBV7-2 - TGTGCCAGCAGCTTGGACGGCGGGGTTGACGAGCAGTACTTC CASSLDGGVDEQYF
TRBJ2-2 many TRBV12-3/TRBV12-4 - TGTGCCAGCATCGCGGACCAGGCGAATCGGAACACCGGGGAGCTGTTTTTT CASIADQANRNTGELFF
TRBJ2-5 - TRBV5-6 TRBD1 TGTGCCAGCAGCCACACAGGACAGGGGGCAGAGACCCAGTACTTC CASSHTGQGAETQYF
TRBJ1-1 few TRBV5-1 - TGCGCCAGCAGCCGGACAGCCATGAACACTGAAGCTTTCTTT CASSRTAMNTEAFF
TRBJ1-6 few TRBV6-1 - TGTGCCAGCAGACCGGACAGCGAAGGCTCCTATAATTCACCCCTCCACTTT CASRPDSEGSYNSPLHF
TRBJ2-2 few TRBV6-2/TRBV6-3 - TGTGCCAGCAGTATGGGGGGCCGGTATACCGGGGAGCTGTTTTTT CASSMGGRYTGELFF
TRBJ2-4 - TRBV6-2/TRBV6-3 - TGTGCCAGCAGCTCCCTGACAAGAGCCAAAAACATTCAGTACTTC CASSSLTRAKNIQYF
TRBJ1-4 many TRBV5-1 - TGCGCCAGCAGCTTGGAAGGGGTCTGGAATGAAAAACTGTTTTTT CASSLEGVWNEKLFF
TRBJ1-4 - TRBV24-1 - TGTGCCACCAGCGAAACAGGGATCGGTGAAAAACTGTTTTTT CATSETGIGEKLFF
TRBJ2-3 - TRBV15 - TGTGCCACCAGCAAGGGGGGAGATACGCAGTATTTT CATSKGGDTQYF
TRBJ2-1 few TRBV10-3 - TGTGCCGCCTCGCGGGCGGCCTACAATGAGCAGTTCTTC CAASRAAYNEQFF
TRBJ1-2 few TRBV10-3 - TGTGCCATCAGTGAGGGGCCGAATGGCTACACCTTC CAISEGPNGYTF
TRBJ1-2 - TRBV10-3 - TGTGCCATCAGTGACGGTAACTATGGCTACACCTTC CAISDGNYGYTF
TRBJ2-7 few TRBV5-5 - TGTGCCAGCAGCTTGGAGTCAGAAACTGTACGGCAGTACTTC CASSLESETVRQYF
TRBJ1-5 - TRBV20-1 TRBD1 TGCAGTGCTAGATCCGGGACAGGGGGCAAACAGCCCCAGCATTTT CSARSGTGGKQPQHF
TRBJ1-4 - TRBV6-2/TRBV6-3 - TGTGCCAGCAGTTACAGTTCCGGCCGTGTTGAAAAACTGTTTTTT CASSYSSGRVEKLFF
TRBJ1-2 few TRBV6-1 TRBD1 TGTGCCAGCAGCCCGAACAGGGGACTTGGGTATGGCTACACCTTC CASSPNRGLGYGYTF
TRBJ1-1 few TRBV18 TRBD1 TGTGCCAGCTCACCATCGGGGACAGGGGGCATGTCGGCTTTCTTT CASSPSGTGGMSAFF
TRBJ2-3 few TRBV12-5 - TGTGCTAGTGGTTGGACTCACACAGATACGCAGTATTTT CASGWTHTDTQYF
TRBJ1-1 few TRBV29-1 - TGCAGCGTTGTAGGCGGTGAAGCTTTCTTT CSVVGGEAFF
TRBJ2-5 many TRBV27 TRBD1 TGTGCCACGAGGCCCGGACAGGGTGAATTGGGAATTGAGACCCAGTACTTC CATRPGQGELGIETQYF
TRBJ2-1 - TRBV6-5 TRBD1 TGTGCCAGCAGTTCTGGGACAGGGTCTTTCTTC CASSSGTGSFF
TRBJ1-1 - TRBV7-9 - TGTGCCAGCGCCTTAGGGGTAGCCACTGAAGCTTTCTTT CASALGVATEAFF
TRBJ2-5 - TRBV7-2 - TGTGCCAGCAGCTTAGCTGGGGGAGGTGTGGAGACCCAGTACTTC CASSLAGGGVETQYF
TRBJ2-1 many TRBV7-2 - TGTGCCAGCAGCTCCTCTTTCCGTGAGCAGTTCTTC CASSSSFREQFF
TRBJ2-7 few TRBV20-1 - TGCAGTGCTAGGGACCCTACAGGGTACGCCTACGAGCAGTACTTC CSARDPTGYAYEQYF